These 13 T cell receptor beta chains came from one sample sequenced in a study of cytomegalovirus exposure and HLA in healthy donors. The study ran its PCR with 60 Vbeta and 13 Jbeta primers. Measured with immunoSEQ multiplex PCR; TCRdb has only the in-frame clones, and not every one. The sample has under 150,000 clones, around 79% seen once; the top ten hold about 2.8%. The specimen was PBMCs. The receptors shown here come from a male donor in good health and CMV-seronegative.

This clone has more than one count but fewer than ten. This chain uses TRBV6-5 with TRBJ1-2; 10 bases are shared with TRBD1. The germline V gene has CDR1 MNHEY and CDR2 SVGAGI. This CDR3 has 14 residues. With 2 bases clipped from V and 7 bases from J, the junction kept 4 bases outside the gene matches. This CDR3 reads CASSYTGTGAGYTF. The DNA of the CDR3 is TGTGCCAGCAGTTACACCGGGACAGGGGCTGGCTACACCTTC.

This clone was counted a few times. V is TRBV30 and J is TRBJ1-5; no clear D gene. CDR1 is GTSNPN, CDR2 SVGIG, per germline (reference sequence). V shed 3 bases and J shed 7 bases, with 13 bases lying between them. CDR3 length equals 13 residues. CDR3 sequence: CAWSLDSLQPQHF. CDR3 DNA: TGTGCCTGGAGCCTAGACTCTCTACAGCCCCAGCATTTT.

J is TRBJ1-1 and V is TRBV7-9; weak D call: TRBD1 (5 bases). This CDR3 has 17 amino acids. The germline CDR1 and CDR2 sequences are SEHNR and FQNEAQ (reference sequence). Trimming removed 4 bases at V and 0 bases at J, with 18 bases between. CDR3 sequence (DNA): TGTGCCAGCAGCTCGAAGCCCGGTACAGGCATGAACACTGAAGCTTTCTTT. Amino acid sequence: CASSSKPGTGMNTEAFF. Full variable domain (missing parts from reference TRBV7-9 and TRBJ1-1): DTGVSQNPRHKITKRGQNVTFRCDPISEHNRLYWYRQTLGQGPEFLTYFQNEAQLEKSRLLSDRFSAERPKGSFSTLEIQRTEQGDSAMYLCASSSKPGTGMNTEAFFGQGTRLTVV.

This clone was observed a single time. Relative to the germline gene, one junction end is altered; a read error may explain this. The chain couples TRBV5-1 to TRBJ1-1, with D tentatively TRBD1 (5 bases). CDR1 and CDR2 (germline): SGHRS, YFSETQ. The CDR3 contains 15 residues. The CDR3: CASSLAPGGGTKAFF. The CDR3 nucleotides read TGCGCCAGCAGCTTGGCCCCGGGGGGTGGCACTAAAGCTTTCTTT.

The J gene is TRBJ1-3, the V gene TRBV5-1, with a tentative D call TRBD1 (6 bases). The CDR3 totals 14 residues. V was pared by 4 bases and J by 0 bases, with 8 bases between. Germline V gene data show CDR1 as SGHRS and CDR2 as YFSETQ. The CDR3 protein is CASSPDSSGNTIYF. DNA for the CDR3: TGCGCCAGCAGCCCGGACAGCTCTGGAAACACCATATATTTT.

V gene TRBV14 combines with J gene TRBJ2-3, with a weak D call TRBD2 (6 bases). CDR1 and CDR2 from the germline V gene are SGHDN and FVKESK. V shed 1 base and J shed 5 bases, with 13 bases lying between them. This CDR3 spans 15 amino acids. The CDR3 DNA reads as TGTGCCAGCAGCCAAGCGGGGCTAGCGCTAGATACGCAGTATTTT. It translates to CASSQAGLALDTQYF.

The chain is built from TRBV4-1 and TRBJ1-2, with TRBD1 matching 8 bases. Germline CDR1 reads MGHRA; CDR2 reads YSYEKL. With 6 bases clipped from V and 0 bases from J, the junction kept 6 bases outside the gene matches. The CDR3 totals 15 residues. CDR3 amino acids: CASRGTGTSNYGYTF. The CDR3 DNA follows: TGCGCCAGCAGGGGGACAGGAACTTCTAACTATGGCTACACCTTC.

This rearrangement joins TRBV5-1 to TRBJ2-1; 7 bases are a match to TRBD2. CDR1 and CDR2 from the germline V gene are SGHRS and YFSETQ. The CDR3 runs to 15 residues. V was pared by 2 bases and J by 5 bases, with 7 bases of the junction left unmatched. This chain's CDR3 is CASSFSGKGNNEQFF. CDR3 nucleotide sequence: TGCGCCAGCAGCTTCAGCGGGAAAGGGAACAATGAGCAGTTCTTC.

The chain combines TRBV5-4 with TRBJ1-2, with D unclear. The V end was cut by 4 bases, the J end by 5 bases, with 9 bases between. The germline CDR1 and CDR2 sequences are SGHNT and YYREEE (reference sequence). There are 12 residues in the CDR3. Written as DNA, the CDR3 is TGTGCCAGCAGCCCCGGGGAGTATGGCTACACCTTC. As protein: CASSPGEYGYTF.

Only a few counts were recorded for this clone. V and J are TRBV2 and TRBJ2-2, with D possibly matching TRBD2 (5 bases). The CDR3 loop spans 15 amino acids. The germline gives CDR1 SNHLY, CDR2 FYNNEI. Trimming cost V 3 bases and J 6 bases, with 14 bases left between them. For the CDR3, the DNA is TGTGCCAGCAGTGAGCGGGTTCCCTTGGCCGGGGAGCTGTTTTTT. This encodes CASSERVPLAGELFF. The full variable domain, with the rest looked up from reference TRBV2 and TRBJ2-2, is EPEVTQTPSHQVTQMGQEVILRCVPISNHLYFYWYRQILGQKVEFLVSFYNNEISEKSEIFDDQFSVERPDGSNFTLKIRSTKLEDSAMYFCASSERVPLAGELFFGEGSRLTVL.

This clone was picked up one time. The V and J genes are TRBV5-6 and TRBJ1-1; D may be TRBD1 (6 bases). This CDR3 is built from 15 residues. V was pared by 6 bases and J by 3 bases, with 18 bases between. CDR1 is SGHDT and CDR2 is YYEEEE in the germline V gene. CDR3 in DNA: TGTGCCAGCACCCCACAGGGAAATAGGGACACTGAAGCTTTCTTT. This gives the protein CASTPQGNRDTEAFF.

The CDR3 here is CASSPRAPSVGEQYF. CDR3 in DNA: TGTGCCAGCAGCCCACGAGCTCCTAGCGTGGGAGAGCAGTACTTC. The chain joins TRBV11-1 to TRBJ2-7; D possibly corresponds to TRBD2 (6 bases). CDR1 is SGHAT, CDR2 FQDESV, per germline (reference sequence). Between the trimmed V and J ends, which lost 5 bases and 7 bases, there was a span of 21 bases. The CDR3 covers 15 residues. The full variable domain, with the rest looked up from reference TRBV11-1 and TRBJ2-7, is EAEVAQSPRYKITEKSQAVAFWCDPISGHATLYWYRQILGQGPELLVQFQDESVVDDSQLPKDRFSAERLKGVDSTLKIQPAELGDSAMYLCASSPRAPSVGEQYFGPGTRLTVT.

The genes are TRBV2 and TRBJ1-5; 8 nucleotides align to TRBD1. The CDR3 extends over 19 amino acids. J gave up 1 base and V 6 bases, and 17 bases lay outside the gene matches. Germline lookup yields CDR1 SNHLY and CDR2 FYNNEI. The CDR3 here is CASSGTGQEALPSNQPQHF. The CDR3, as DNA: TGTGCCAGCAGCGGAACGGGACAGGAGGCCCTTCCCAGCAATCAGCCCCAGCATTTT.